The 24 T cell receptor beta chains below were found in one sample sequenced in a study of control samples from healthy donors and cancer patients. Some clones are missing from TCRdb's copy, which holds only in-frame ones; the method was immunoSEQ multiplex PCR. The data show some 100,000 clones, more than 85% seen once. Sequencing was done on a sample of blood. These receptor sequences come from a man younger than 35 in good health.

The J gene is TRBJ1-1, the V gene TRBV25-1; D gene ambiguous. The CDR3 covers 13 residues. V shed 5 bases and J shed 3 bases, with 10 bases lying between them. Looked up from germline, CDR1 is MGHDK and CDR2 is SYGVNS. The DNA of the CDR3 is TGTGCCAGCAGTTACAAGACCCACACTGAAGCTTTCTTT. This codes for CASSYKTHTEAFF.

CDR3 in DNA: TGTGCCAGCAGCTTAATTCTTTCGGCAGACGGAGCCAAAAACATTCAGTACTTC. It translates to CASSLILSADGAKNIQYF. The chain has TRBV7-9 and TRBJ2-4; unclear D gene. The CDR3 extends over 18 amino acids. The ends were cut back, 2 bases at V and 0 bases at J, with 17 bases in the middle. CDR1 is SEHNR and CDR2 is FQNEAQ in the germline V gene (reference sequence). Full variable domain (outside the CDR3, taken from reference TRBV7-9 and TRBJ2-4): DTGVSQNPRHKITKRGQNVTFRCDPISEHNRLYWYRQTLGQGPEFLTYFQNEAQLEKSRLLSDRFSAERPKGSFSTLEIQRTEQGDSAMYLCASSLILSADGAKNIQYFGAGTRLSVL.

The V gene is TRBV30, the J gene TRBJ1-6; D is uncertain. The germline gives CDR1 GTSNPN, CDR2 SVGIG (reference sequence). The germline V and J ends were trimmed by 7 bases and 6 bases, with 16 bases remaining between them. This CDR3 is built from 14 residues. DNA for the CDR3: TGTGCCTCCCCCTTCCCCTCTAGTAATTCACCCCTCCACTTT. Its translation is CASPFPSSNSPLHF.

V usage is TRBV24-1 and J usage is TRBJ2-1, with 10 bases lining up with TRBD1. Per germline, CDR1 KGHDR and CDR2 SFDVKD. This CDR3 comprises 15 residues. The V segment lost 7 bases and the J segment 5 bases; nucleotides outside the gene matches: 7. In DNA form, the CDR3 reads TGTGCCACCAGCGCCGGGACAGGGGTCAACAATGAGCAGTTCTTC. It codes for CATSAGTGVNNEQFF.

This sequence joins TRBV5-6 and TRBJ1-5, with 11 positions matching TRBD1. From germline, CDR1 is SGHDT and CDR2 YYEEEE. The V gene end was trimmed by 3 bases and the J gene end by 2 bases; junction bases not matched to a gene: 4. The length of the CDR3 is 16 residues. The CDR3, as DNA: TGTGCCAGCAGCTCCCGGACAGGGGGCGGCAATCAGCCCCAGCATTTT. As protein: CASSSRTGGGNQPQHF.

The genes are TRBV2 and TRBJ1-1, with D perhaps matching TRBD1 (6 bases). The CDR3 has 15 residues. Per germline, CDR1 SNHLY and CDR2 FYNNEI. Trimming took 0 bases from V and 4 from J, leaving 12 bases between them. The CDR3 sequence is CASSEALGAGTEAFF. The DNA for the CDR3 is TGTGCCAGCAGTGAAGCACTGGGGGCCGGCACTGAAGCTTTCTTT.

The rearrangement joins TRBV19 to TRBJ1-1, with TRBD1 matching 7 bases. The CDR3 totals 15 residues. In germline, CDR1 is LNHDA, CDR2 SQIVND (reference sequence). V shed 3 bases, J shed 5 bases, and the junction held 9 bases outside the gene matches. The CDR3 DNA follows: TGTGCCAGTAGTATCTCCGGGACAGTGGGGACTGAAGCTTTCTTT. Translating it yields CASSISGTVGTEAFF.

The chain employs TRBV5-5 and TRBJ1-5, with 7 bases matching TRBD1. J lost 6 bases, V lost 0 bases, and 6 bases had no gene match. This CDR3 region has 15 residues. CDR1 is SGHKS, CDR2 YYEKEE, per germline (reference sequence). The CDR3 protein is CASSLGQGVGQPQHF. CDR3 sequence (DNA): TGTGCCAGCAGCTTGGGCCAGGGGGTCGGTCAGCCCCAGCATTTT.

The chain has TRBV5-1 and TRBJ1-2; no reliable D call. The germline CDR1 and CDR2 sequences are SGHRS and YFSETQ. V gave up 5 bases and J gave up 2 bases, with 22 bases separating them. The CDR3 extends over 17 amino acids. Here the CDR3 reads CASRSTTGSADNYGYTF. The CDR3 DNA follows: TGCGCCAGCAGATCCACGACGGGTTCAGCCGACAACTATGGCTACACCTTC. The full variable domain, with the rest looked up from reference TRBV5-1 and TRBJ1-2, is KAGVTQTPRYLIKTRGQQVTLSCSPISGHRSVSWYQQTPGQGLQFLFEYFSETQRNKGNFPGRFSGRQFSNSRSEMNVSTLELGDSALYLCASRSTTGSADNYGYTFGSGTRLTVV.

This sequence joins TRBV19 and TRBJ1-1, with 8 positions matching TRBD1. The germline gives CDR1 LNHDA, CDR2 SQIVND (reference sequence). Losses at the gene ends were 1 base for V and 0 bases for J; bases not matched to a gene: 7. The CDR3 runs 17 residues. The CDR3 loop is CASSIGSRTGMNTEAFF. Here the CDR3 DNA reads TGTGCCAGTAGTATAGGGTCTCGGACAGGGATGAACACTGAAGCTTTCTTT.

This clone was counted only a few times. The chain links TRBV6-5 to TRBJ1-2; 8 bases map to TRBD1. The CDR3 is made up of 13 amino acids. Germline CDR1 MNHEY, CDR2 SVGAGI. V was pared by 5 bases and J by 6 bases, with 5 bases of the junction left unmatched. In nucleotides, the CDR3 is TGTGCCAGCAGTCTGGGGACAGGCCATGGCTACACCTTC. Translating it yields CASSLGTGHGYTF.

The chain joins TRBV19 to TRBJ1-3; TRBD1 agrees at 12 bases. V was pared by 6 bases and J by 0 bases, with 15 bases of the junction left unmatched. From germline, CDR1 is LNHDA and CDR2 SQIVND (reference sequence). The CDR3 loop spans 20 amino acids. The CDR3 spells CASRVSGTGGPTGSGNTIYF. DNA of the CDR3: TGTGCCAGTAGAGTGAGCGGGACAGGGGGCCCTACCGGCTCTGGAAACACCATATATTTT.

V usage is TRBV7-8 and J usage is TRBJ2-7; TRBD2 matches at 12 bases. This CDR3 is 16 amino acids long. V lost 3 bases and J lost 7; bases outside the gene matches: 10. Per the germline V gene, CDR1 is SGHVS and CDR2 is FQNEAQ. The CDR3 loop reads CASSFRTSGTTEEQYF. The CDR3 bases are TGTGCCAGCAGCTTTCGGACTAGCGGGACGACTGAGGAGCAGTACTTC.

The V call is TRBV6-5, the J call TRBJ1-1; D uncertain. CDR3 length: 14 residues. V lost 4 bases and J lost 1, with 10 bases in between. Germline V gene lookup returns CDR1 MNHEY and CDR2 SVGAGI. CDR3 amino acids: CASSSTTTNTEAFF. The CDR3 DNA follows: TGTGCCAGCAGTTCTACAACAACGAACACTGAAGCTTTCTTT.

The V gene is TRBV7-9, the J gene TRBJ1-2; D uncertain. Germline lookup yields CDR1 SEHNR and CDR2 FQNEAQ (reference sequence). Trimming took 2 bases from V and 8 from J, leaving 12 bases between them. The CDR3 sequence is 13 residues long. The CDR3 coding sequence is TGTGCCAGCAGCTTAACAAAGGGATCCGGCTACACCTTC. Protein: CASSLTKGSGYTF.

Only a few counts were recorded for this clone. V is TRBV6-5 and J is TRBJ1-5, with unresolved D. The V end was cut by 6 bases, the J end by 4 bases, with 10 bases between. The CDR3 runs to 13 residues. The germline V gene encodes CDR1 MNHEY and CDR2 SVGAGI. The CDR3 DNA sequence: TGTGCCAGCAGGCCCGGTAGAAATCAGCCCCAGCATTTT. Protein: CASRPGRNQPQHF.

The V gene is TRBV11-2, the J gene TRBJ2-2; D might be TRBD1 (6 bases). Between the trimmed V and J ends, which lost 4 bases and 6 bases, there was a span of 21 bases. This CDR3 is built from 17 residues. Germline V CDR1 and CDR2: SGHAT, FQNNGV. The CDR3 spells CASSSMLGAGKAGELFF. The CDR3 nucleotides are TGTGCCAGCAGCTCAATGCTGGGGGCCGGGAAGGCCGGGGAGCTGTTTTTT. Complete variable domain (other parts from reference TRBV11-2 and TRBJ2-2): EAGVAQSPRYKIIEKRQSVAFWCNPISGHATLYWYQQILGQGPKLLIQFQNNGVVDDSQLPKDRFSAERLKGVDSTLKIQPAKLEDSAVYLCASSSMLGAGKAGELFFGEGSRLTVL.

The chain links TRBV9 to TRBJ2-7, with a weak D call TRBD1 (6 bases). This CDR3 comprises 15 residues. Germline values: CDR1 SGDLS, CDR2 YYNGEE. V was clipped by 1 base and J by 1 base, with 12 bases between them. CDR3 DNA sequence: TGTGCCAGCAGCGTATCAGGGGTTGCGTCCTACGAGCAGTACTTC. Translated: CASSVSGVASYEQYF.

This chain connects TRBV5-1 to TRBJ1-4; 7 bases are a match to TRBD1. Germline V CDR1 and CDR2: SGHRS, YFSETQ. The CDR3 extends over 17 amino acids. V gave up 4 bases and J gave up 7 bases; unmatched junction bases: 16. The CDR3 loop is CASSPGPNRGEREKLFF. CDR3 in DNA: TGCGCCAGCAGCCCGGGGCCTAACAGGGGAGAGCGTGAAAAACTGTTTTTT.

CDR3 in amino acids: CASNPRRTARSFTNYGYTF. The CDR3 coding sequence is TGTGCCAGCAACCCTCGCCGGACAGCCCGTTCATTTACGAACTATGGCTACACCTTC. V usage is TRBV21-1 and J usage is TRBJ1-2; the D call in the table, TRBD1, was not verified against the DNA. TRBV21-1 counts as a pseudogene. The CDR3 is 19 residues long.

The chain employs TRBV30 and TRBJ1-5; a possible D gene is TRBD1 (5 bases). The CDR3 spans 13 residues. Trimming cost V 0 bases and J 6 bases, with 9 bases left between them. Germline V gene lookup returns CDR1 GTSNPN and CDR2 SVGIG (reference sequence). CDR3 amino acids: CAWSVQESQPQHF. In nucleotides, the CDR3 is TGTGCCTGGAGTGTACAGGAGTCTCAGCCCCAGCATTTT.

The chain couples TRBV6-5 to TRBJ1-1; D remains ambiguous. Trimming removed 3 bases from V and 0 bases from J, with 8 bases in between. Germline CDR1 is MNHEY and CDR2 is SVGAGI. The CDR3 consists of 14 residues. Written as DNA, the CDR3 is TGTGCCAGCAGTTATACAGTTATGAACACTGAAGCTTTCTTT. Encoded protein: CASSYTVMNTEAFF.

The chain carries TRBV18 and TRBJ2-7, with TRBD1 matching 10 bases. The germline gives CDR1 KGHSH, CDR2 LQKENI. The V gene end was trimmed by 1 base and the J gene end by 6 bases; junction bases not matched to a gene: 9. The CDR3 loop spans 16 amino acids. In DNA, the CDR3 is TGTGCCAGCTCACCACGCCGGGACAGGGGCGTTAGCGAGCAGTACTTC. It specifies CASSPRRDRGVSEQYF.

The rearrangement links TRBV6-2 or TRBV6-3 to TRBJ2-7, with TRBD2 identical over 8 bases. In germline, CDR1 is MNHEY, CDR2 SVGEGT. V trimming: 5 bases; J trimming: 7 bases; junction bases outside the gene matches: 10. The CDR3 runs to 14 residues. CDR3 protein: CASSSPSGSKEQYF. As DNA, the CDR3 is TGTGCCAGCAGTAGCCCTAGCGGGTCTAAGGAGCAGTACTTC.